Shown below are 31 T cell receptor beta chains from a single sample sequenced in a study of blood T cell repertoires in COVID-19. The data were produced by immunoSEQ multiplex PCR, yet TCRdb's version contains in-frame clones alone and is incomplete. The sample records 200,000 to 250,000 clones, roughly 83% being singletons. Sequencing used PBMCs or T cells enriched from blood (not recorded which). All receptors derive from a woman in her forties with acute COVID-19.

The rearrangement links TRBV3-1 (or the pseudogene TRBV3-2) to TRBJ2-3; TRBD2 matches 9 bases. Looked up from germline, CDR1 is LGHDT and CDR2 is YNNKEL (reference sequence). V lost 3 bases to trimming and J lost 3 bases; unmatched junction nucleotides: 4. This CDR3 comprises 15 residues. This chain's CDR3 is CASSHFSGGTDTQYF. DNA for the CDR3: TGTGCCAGCAGCCACTTTAGCGGGGGAACAGATACGCAGTATTTT.

The V and J genes are TRBV5-6 and TRBJ1-1; D may be TRBD1 (6 bases). Germline-derived CDR1 and CDR2 are SGHDT and YYEEEE. V was shortened by 4 bases and J by 0 bases, with 16 bases between the two germline ends. The CDR3 length is 16 residues. The CDR3 DNA reads as TGTGCCAGCAGCCCTACAGCGGGGGCCCTGAACACTGAAGCTTTCTTT. It codes for CASSPTAGALNTEAFF.

The gene calls are TRBV11-2 and TRBJ1-1; weak D call: TRBD1 (6 bases). This CDR3 is 15 amino acids long. Trimming pared 5 bases from V and 0 bases from J, leaving 13 bases between. CDR1 and CDR2 from the germline V gene are SGHAT and FQNNGV. The CDR3 DNA reads TGTGCCAGCAGCCTAGGGGGGACTTTGAACACTGAAGCTTTCTTT. It is translated as CASSLGGTLNTEAFF.

This clone has a single count. The genes are TRBV14 and TRBJ2-1, with 8 bases aligning to TRBD1. The germline CDR1 and CDR2 sequences are SGHDN and FVKESK. The length of the CDR3 is 13 residues. V shed 4 bases, J shed 6 bases, and the junction held 2 bases outside the gene matches. The chain's CDR3 is CASSLQGANEQFF. The CDR3 region has the DNA TGTGCCAGCAGCCTCCAGGGGGCCAATGAGCAGTTCTTC.

This chain connects TRBV7-8 to TRBJ1-2; tentative D call: TRBD1 (5 bases). CDR1 is SGHVS, CDR2 FQNEAQ, per germline. This CDR3 is built from 14 residues. Trimming shortened V by 1 base and J by 2 bases, and 8 bases separated the two germline ends. The CDR3 here is CASSLVQGNYGYTF. CDR3 in DNA: TGTGCCAGCAGCTTAGTCCAGGGCAACTATGGCTACACCTTC.

The chain employs TRBV2 and TRBJ2-1, with D possibly matching TRBD2 (5 bases). Trimming cost V 4 bases and J 0 bases, with 13 bases left between them. Germline lookup yields CDR1 SNHLY and CDR2 FYNNEI. The CDR3 length is 16 residues. CDR3 nucleotide sequence: TGTGCCAGCAGTGTCAGCGGCCGGCGCTCCTACAATGAGCAGTTCTTC. It is translated as CASSVSGRRSYNEQFF.

The chain joins TRBV19 to TRBJ1-1; the match to TRBD1 covers 7 bases. This CDR3 is 17 amino acids long. The V gene's germline CDR1 is LNHDA and CDR2 SQIVND (reference sequence). V lost 4 bases and J lost 4; bases outside the gene matches: 15. The CDR3 DNA reads as TGTGCCAGTAGTACAGGGACAGCCTTAACGGGGGCCACTGAAGCTTTCTTT. This gives the protein CASSTGTALTGATEAFF.

This clone was seen once. As DNA, the CDR3 is TGTGCCAGCAGCTTACTGACTAGCGGGTTTTGTTCTGGGGCCAACGTCCTGACTTTC. Its translation is CASSLLTSGFCSGANVLTF. The genes are TRBV7-6 and TRBJ2-6, with 10 bases lining up with TRBD2. Germline assignment: CDR1 SGHVS and CDR2 FNYEAQ. V shed 2 bases, J shed 1 base, and the junction held 8 bases outside the gene matches. This CDR3 has 19 amino acids.

The sample holds a few counts of this clone. The chain uses TRBV27 and TRBJ1-1; D is perhaps TRBD1 (6 bases). Trimming shortened V by 2 bases and J by 4 bases, and 8 bases separated the two germline ends. Per the germline V gene, CDR1 is MNHEY and CDR2 is SMNVEV (reference sequence). The CDR3 extends over 13 amino acids. CDR3 residues: CASSLVQGTEAFF. The DNA of the CDR3 is TGTGCCAGCAGTTTAGTACAGGGCACTGAAGCTTTCTTT.

The rearrangement uses TRBV5-4 and TRBJ1-3; 10 bases agree with TRBD1. CDR1 is SGHNT, CDR2 YYREEE, per germline (reference sequence). V lost 4 bases to trimming and J lost 3 bases; unmatched junction nucleotides: 7. The CDR3 covers 16 residues. DNA for the CDR3: TGTGCCAGCAGCCTGGACAGGGGGTTGGTTGGAAACACCATATATTTT. Protein product: CASSLDRGLVGNTIYF.

The chain employs TRBV19 and TRBJ2-1; 8 positions match TRBD2. CDR1 is LNHDA and CDR2 is SQIVND in the germline V gene (reference sequence). This CDR3 spans 16 amino acids. Trimming cost V 1 base and J 2 bases; bases outside gene matches: 4. For the CDR3, the DNA is TGTGCCAGTAGTATAGTTCCGGGACTAGCCTACAATGAGCAGTTCTTC. Its translation: CASSIVPGLAYNEQFF.

V gene TRBV27 combines with J gene TRBJ2-7, with 14 bases identical to TRBD2. CDR3 length: 16 amino acids. Germline V gene data show CDR1 as MNHEY and CDR2 as SMNVEV (reference sequence). V lost 8 bases and J lost 9; bases outside the gene matches: 15. CDR3 DNA sequence: TGTGCCAGCCAGGCCAGGGTGGGACTAGCGGGAGTTGTGCAGTACTTC. Its translation is CASQARVGLAGVVQYF.

The chain employs TRBV7-3 and TRBJ2-1; TRBD2 matches 8 bases. CDR1 SGHTA and CDR2 FQGTGA come from the germline V gene. V was clipped by 5 bases and J by 7 bases; unmatched bases: 16. The CDR3 is made up of 17 amino acids. CDR3 residues: CASSLRGSLADGNEQFF. CDR3 in DNA: TGTGCCAGCAGCCTTCGTGGTTCACTAGCGGACGGGAATGAGCAGTTCTTC.

The chain links TRBV24-1 to TRBJ2-1, with 10 nucleotides matching TRBD2. Looked up from germline, CDR1 is KGHDR and CDR2 is SFDVKD. This CDR3 region has 16 residues. V shed 4 bases, J shed 7 bases, and the junction held 9 bases outside the gene matches. Written as DNA, the CDR3 is TGTGCCACCAGTGACCAGCTAGCGGGAGATGGTAATGAGCAGTTCTTC. This sequence encodes CATSDQLAGDGNEQFF.

The chain employs TRBV11-2 and TRBJ2-7; tentative D call: TRBD2 (5 bases). The length of the CDR3 is 11 residues. Germline lookup yields CDR1 SGHAT and CDR2 FQNNGV. V was cut by 3 bases and J by 6 bases, with 6 bases left in between. This chain's CDR3 is CASSFRGEQYF. DNA for the CDR3: TGTGCCAGCAGCTTTCGGGGCGAGCAGTACTTC.

A single count supports this clone. The chain has TRBV7-9 and TRBJ1-2, with D possibly TRBD1 on 6 matching bases. The germline CDR1 and CDR2 sequences are SEHNR and FQNEAQ (reference sequence). Trimming removed 1 base at V and 2 bases at J, with 14 bases between. The CDR3 extends over 16 amino acids. This CDR3 is CASSLVGQGFNYGYTF. The CDR3 coding sequence is TGTGCCAGCAGCTTAGTGGGGCAGGGGTTCAACTATGGCTACACCTTC.

Relative to its sample, this clone is medium-sized (0.01 to 0.1%). The chain carries TRBV7-9 and TRBJ1-1, with D unclear. V lost 6 bases and J lost 3, with 11 bases in between. Germline V gene data show CDR1 as SEHNR and CDR2 as FQNEAQ (reference sequence). CDR3 length equals 13 residues. CDR3: CASRKPEDTEAFF. Here the CDR3 DNA reads TGTGCCAGCAGGAAACCAGAGGACACTGAAGCTTTCTTT.

As DNA, the CDR3 is TGTGCCAGCGGACCCGGGGGGAGGCGAAACACTGAAGCTTTCTTT. Translation: CASGPGGRRNTEAFF. This sequence joins TRBV6-5 and TRBJ1-1; tentatively, D is TRBD1 (5 bases). CDR3 length: 15 residues. The V end was cut by 8 bases, the J end by 2 bases, with 18 bases between. Germline V gene lookup returns CDR1 MNHEY and CDR2 SVGAGI.

The chain recombines TRBV6-5 with TRBJ2-5; 10 nucleotides align to TRBD2. CDR3 length: 16 amino acids. The germline V gene encodes CDR1 MNHEY and CDR2 SVGAGI. J gave up 9 bases and V 1 base, and 11 bases lay outside the gene matches. The CDR3 sequence: CASSYLTSGPREAQYF. The CDR3 coding sequence is TGTGCCAGCAGTTACTTGACTAGCGGGCCCCGTGAAGCCCAGTACTTC.

The chain employs TRBV10-2 and TRBJ2-1, with D perhaps TRBD2 (5 bases). V shed 3 bases and J shed 14 bases, with 14 bases lying between them. CDR3 size: 12 residues. Germline loops: CDR1 WSHSY, CDR2 SAAADI. The CDR3 reads CASSDTSITEFF. DNA for the CDR3: TGCGCCAGCAGTGATACTAGTATCACAGAGTTCTTC.

The chain's CDR3 is CASSKGVRGNEKLFF. The DNA for the CDR3 is TGTGCCAGCAGCAAAGGGGTCAGGGGGAATGAAAAACTGTTTTTT. The chain employs TRBV7-2 and TRBJ1-4; 7 bases align to TRBD1. CDR3 size: 15 residues. Losses at the gene ends were 5 bases for V and 5 bases for J; bases not matched to a gene: 8. CDR1 SGHTA and CDR2 FQGNSA come from the germline V gene.

V and J are TRBV15 and TRBJ2-1, with D possibly TRBD1 on 6 matching bases. Trimming removed 0 bases at V and 6 bases at J, with 15 bases between. The CDR3 spans 16 residues. CDR1 LNHNV and CDR2 YYDKDF come from the germline V gene (reference sequence). The CDR3 reads CATSREGAGQFNEQFF. CDR3 DNA: TGTGCCACCAGCAGAGAGGGGGCAGGTCAATTCAATGAGCAGTTCTTC.

This clone was picked up a small number of times. The chain is built from TRBV7-9 and TRBJ2-7; TRBD2 matches 10 bases. Trimming cost V 5 bases and J 2 bases; bases outside gene matches: 6. CDR1 and CDR2 from the germline V gene are SEHNR and FQNEAQ (reference sequence). The CDR3 is made up of 15 amino acids. As DNA, the CDR3 is TGTGCCAGCAGCACCCGGACTAGCGGCCCCTACGAGCAGTACTTC. This encodes CASSTRTSGPYEQYF.

The chain uses TRBV2 and TRBJ2-1, with 13 positions matching TRBD2. The CDR3 length is 13 residues. With V trimmed by 8 bases and J by 7 bases, 2 bases remained unmatched. Germline V lookup: CDR1 SNHLY, CDR2 FYNNEI. The CDR3 region has the DNA TGTGCCAGCCGACTAGCGGGAGGTAATGAGCAGTTCTTC. Protein sequence: CASRLAGGNEQFF.

The V and J genes are TRBV5-4 and TRBJ2-5, with 12 positions matching TRBD2. Germline CDR1 SGHNT, CDR2 YYREEE (reference sequence). This CDR3 is 18 amino acids long. The trim removed 5 bases at V and 2 bases at J, leaving 13 bases unmatched. This CDR3 is CASSRRALAGGEQETQYF. The CDR3 nucleotides are TGTGCCAGCAGTCGGAGGGCACTAGCGGGAGGTGAGCAAGAGACCCAGTACTTC.

The rearrangement links TRBV5-8 to TRBJ2-2, with 7 bases lining up with TRBD1. CDR3 length: 14 residues. V trimming: 3 bases; J trimming: 1 base; junction bases outside the gene matches: 0. The germline V gene has CDR1 SGHTS and CDR2 YDEGEE. CDR3: CASSWTGNTGELFF. The CDR3, as DNA: TGTGCCAGCAGCTGGACAGGGAACACCGGGGAGCTGTTTTTT.

The chain employs TRBV27 and TRBJ2-1; 7 bases map to TRBD2. Germline trimming cut 3 bases from V and 2 bases from J; bases unmatched to any gene: 4. Germline V gives CDR1 MNHEY, CDR2 SMNVEV (reference sequence). The CDR3 spans 15 residues. In DNA form, the CDR3 reads TGTGCCAGCAGTTTGGGGGGGGGTGCCTACAATGAGCAGTTCTTC. It codes for CASSLGGGAYNEQFF.

The J gene is TRBJ1-4, the V gene TRBV24-1, with 9 positions matching TRBD1. The CDR3 runs 15 residues. Germline V gives CDR1 KGHDR, CDR2 SFDVKD. J gave up 8 bases and V 4 bases, and 7 bases lay outside the gene matches. In DNA, the CDR3 is TGTGCCACCAGTGACCCACAGGGGGCTCTAGAAAAACTGTTTTTT. It codes for CATSDPQGALEKLFF.

The J gene is TRBJ1-1, the V gene TRBV10-2; 7 positions agree with TRBD1. The CDR3 runs 13 residues. Trimming removed 8 bases from V and 2 bases from J; junction bases left unmatched: 5. In germline, CDR1 is WSHSY, CDR2 SAAADI. CDR3 DNA: TGCGCCAGCGGGGGACAGCGCAACACTGAAGCTTTCTTT. Translation gives CASGGQRNTEAFF.

This chain links TRBV9 with TRBJ2-1, with 9 bases matching TRBD2. The CDR3 sequence is 15 residues long. CDR1 and CDR2 (germline): SGDLS, YYNGEE. The ends lost 1 base at V and 8 bases at J; junction bases unmatched: 7. The CDR3: CASSVMAGGIDEQFF. CDR3 bases: TGTGCCAGCAGCGTAATGGCGGGGGGGATAGATGAGCAGTTCTTC.

The V and J genes are TRBV28 and TRBJ2-7, with D possibly TRBD1 on 5 matching bases. CDR3 length equals 13 residues. Germline CDR1 reads MDHEN; CDR2 reads SYDVKM. The ends were cut back, 1 base at V and 10 bases at J, with 14 bases in the middle. DNA of the CDR3: TGTGCCAGCAGTTTATCGGGCAGGGATCGTCAGTACTTC. It specifies CASSLSGRDRQYF.